Following are 31 T cell receptor beta chains from one sample sequenced in a study of T cell responses to AZD1222 COVID-19 vaccine. The assay was immunoSEQ multiplex PCR, and TCRdb's table has in-frame clones only and misses some. The sample has around 160,000 clones; 92% are singletons. The input for sequencing was peripheral blood, taken 28 days after the second AZD1222 dose. These receptors were taken from an adult who received the AZD1222 COVID-19 vaccine.

The chain is built from TRBV5-1 and TRBJ2-1; 11 nucleotides align to TRBD2. This CDR3 is 16 amino acids long. Germline V gives CDR1 SGHRS, CDR2 YFSETQ. Germline trimming cut 0 bases from V and 6 bases from J; bases unmatched to any gene: 5. The CDR3 DNA is TGCGCCAGCAGCTTGGTGGGGGGACTAGCGGTCAATGAGCAGTTCTTC. Its translation: CASSLVGGLAVNEQFF.

The chain couples TRBV3-1 (or the pseudogene TRBV3-2) to TRBJ2-5, with D unclear. Germline loops: CDR1 LGHDT, CDR2 YNNKEL (reference sequence). This CDR3 contains 15 residues. The ends were cut back, 1 base at V and 5 bases at J, with 14 bases in the middle. The CDR3 DNA reads TGTGCCAGCAGCCAAGTGTCCCAGATCACGGAGACCCAGTACTTC. Its protein is CASSQVSQITETQYF.

The V and J genes are TRBV7-2 and TRBJ2-7; the match to TRBD1 covers 7 bases. Germline lookup yields CDR1 SGHTA and CDR2 FQGNSA. V was pared by 1 base and J by 1 base, with 4 bases of the junction left unmatched. The CDR3 contains 15 residues. The CDR3 reads CASSLGGTASYEQYF. The CDR3 region has the DNA TGTGCCAGCAGCTTAGGTGGGACAGCTTCCTACGAGCAGTACTTC.

The V and J genes are TRBV4-1 and TRBJ2-5, with 13 bases fitting TRBD2. This CDR3 is 16 amino acids long. Germline CDR1 is MGHRA and CDR2 is YSYEKL. J lost 7 bases, V lost 2 bases, and 7 bases had no gene match. The CDR3 loop reads CASSQRLAGGGGTQYF. DNA for the CDR3: TGCGCCAGCAGCCAACGACTAGCGGGGGGTGGTGGGACCCAGTACTTC.

The chain uses TRBV7-8 and TRBJ1-6; D remains ambiguous. The CDR3 consists of 15 residues. Trimming shortened V by 0 bases and J by 7 bases, and 10 bases separated the two germline ends. Germline V gene lookup returns CDR1 SGHVS and CDR2 FQNEAQ. CDR3 sequence: CASSLAGRENSPLHF. The CDR3, as DNA: TGTGCCAGCAGCTTAGCTGGACGAGAGAATTCACCCCTCCACTTT.

This clone was seen only once. The CDR3 loop reads CASSYGQGAFYGYTF. The CDR3 bases are TGTGCCAGCAGTTATGGACAGGGGGCTTTCTATGGCTACACCTTC. The chain has TRBV6-5 and TRBJ1-2; 11 bases map to TRBD1. The V gene end was trimmed by 3 bases and the J gene end by 4 bases; junction bases not matched to a gene: 4. The length of the CDR3 is 15 residues. CDR1 is MNHEY, CDR2 SVGAGI, per germline.

This chain uses TRBV5-1 with TRBJ1-6; 8 bases map to TRBD1. J lost 8 bases, V lost 3 bases, and 4 bases had no gene match. The CDR3 spans 14 residues. From germline, CDR1 is SGHRS and CDR2 YFSETQ. This CDR3 reads CASSSDRGYSPLHF. In DNA, the CDR3 is TGCGCCAGCAGCTCCGACAGGGGATATTCACCCCTCCACTTT.

The rearrangement joins TRBV21-1 to TRBJ1-3; the D segment call TRBD1 is taken from the table without a DNA check. TRBV21-1 corresponds to a pseudogene. The CDR3 sequence is 20 residues long. The DNA of the CDR3 is TGTGCCAGCAGCAAAAAAAGGAGGTTCTGGGACAGCAACTCTGGAAACACCATATATTTT. It codes for CASSKKRRFWDSNSGNTIYF.

This chain uses TRBV9 with TRBJ1-2; a possible D gene is TRBD1 (5 bases). Germline loops: CDR1 SGDLS, CDR2 YYNGEE. Trimming removed 0 bases from V and 8 bases from J, with 14 bases in between. CDR3 length equals 14 residues. CDR3 DNA: TGTGCCAGCAGCGTAGATAGCAGGGCGGAGGGCTACACCTTC. This gives the protein CASSVDSRAEGYTF.

V and J are TRBV11-2 and TRBJ1-1; D gene uncertain. Trimming pared 3 bases from V and 0 bases from J, leaving 17 bases between. The CDR3 loop spans 17 amino acids. CDR1 is SGHAT, CDR2 FQNNGV, per germline. The chain's CDR3 is CASSFRPGVRLNTEAFF. The CDR3 DNA follows: TGTGCCAGCAGCTTTCGCCCCGGTGTGCGGCTGAACACTGAAGCTTTCTTT.

The CDR3 DNA reads TGTGCCAGCAGCGTAGATGAGCAAAGTTGGGAGACCCAGTACTTC. Its translation: CASSVDEQSWETQYF. The rearrangement links TRBV9 to TRBJ2-5, with D unclear. V lost 0 bases and J lost 5, with 14 bases in between. Germline lookup yields CDR1 SGDLS and CDR2 YYNGEE. The length of the CDR3 is 15 residues.

This clone was counted a few times. The DNA for the CDR3 is TGCGCCAGCAGCCAGGGGAATTCGCCCTATGGCTACACCTTC. Amino acids: CASSQGNSPYGYTF. The rearrangement uses TRBV5-1 and TRBJ1-2, with a weak D call TRBD1 (6 bases). Germline assignment: CDR1 SGHRS and CDR2 YFSETQ. The CDR3 spans 14 residues. V lost 4 bases and J lost 4, with 14 bases in between. The full variable domain, completed using reference TRBV5-1 and TRBJ1-2, is KAGVTQTPRYLIKTRGQQVTLSCSPISGHRSVSWYQQTPGQGLQFLFEYFSETQRNKGNFPGRFSGRQFSNSRSEMNVSTLELGDSALYLCASSQGNSPYGYTFGSGTRLTVV.

This rearrangement joins TRBV6-4 to TRBJ1-5, with 7 bases that match TRBD1. The CDR3 is made up of 15 amino acids. The V gene end was trimmed by 5 bases and the J gene end by 3 bases; junction bases not matched to a gene: 7. Germline assignment: CDR1 MRHNA and CDR2 SNTAGT. CDR3 region: CASSITGDFNQPQHF. CDR3 DNA sequence: TGTGCCAGCAGTATCACAGGGGATTTCAATCAGCCCCAGCATTTT.

The rearrangement joins TRBV27 to TRBJ2-7; D is possibly TRBD1 (6 bases). Germline V gene data show CDR1 as MNHEY and CDR2 as SMNVEV (reference sequence). The CDR3 has 14 residues. V lost 3 bases to trimming and J lost 7 bases, with 16 bases between them. The CDR3 DNA follows: TGTGCCAGCAGTTTCGGGACAAAATTGGGGGAGCAGTACTTC. Translating gives CASSFGTKLGEQYF.

V and J are TRBV5-6 and TRBJ1-4, with 8 bases fitting TRBD1. CDR1 and CDR2 (germline): SGHDT, YYEEEE. J was trimmed by 8 bases and V by 0 bases; bases with no gene match: 9. This CDR3 region has 16 residues. In DNA form, the CDR3 reads TGTGCCAGCAGCTTGGGACCCGGGACAGGCGGGGAAAAACTGTTTTTT. Its translation is CASSLGPGTGGEKLFF.

This clone was detected only once. The V gene is TRBV2, the J gene TRBJ1-1; D call uncertain. The germline gives CDR1 SNHLY, CDR2 FYNNEI. V was cut by 5 bases and J by 0 bases, with 7 bases left in between. The CDR3 sequence is 13 residues long. The CDR3 loop is CASSLQMNTEAFF. Here the CDR3 DNA reads TGTGCCAGCAGTTTACAGATGAACACTGAAGCTTTCTTT.

The V call is TRBV19, the J call TRBJ2-5, with 11 bases lining up with TRBD1. The CDR3 runs to 15 residues. V dropped 5 bases and J dropped 6; count of bases not matched to a gene: 8. CDR1 LNHDA and CDR2 SQIVND come from the germline V gene (reference sequence). The CDR3 loop is CASSSWTGGSKTQYF. The DNA of the CDR3 is TGTGCCAGTAGTTCCTGGACAGGGGGCTCGAAGACCCAGTACTTC.

The gene calls are TRBV2 and TRBJ1-1; no clear D. There are 19 residues in the CDR3. The germline V gene has CDR1 SNHLY and CDR2 FYNNEI. Trimming removed 0 bases at V and 1 base at J, with 21 bases between. The CDR3 loop is CASSEASGIGVARNTEAFF. In DNA, the CDR3 is TGTGCCAGCAGTGAAGCGTCCGGGATCGGTGTAGCCAGGAACACTGAAGCTTTCTTT.

Note on this clone: Other nucleotide sequences in the sample specify the same CDR3. This chain's CDR3 is CASSQEGNSPLHF. The DNA of the CDR3 is TGCGCCAGCAGCCAAGAAGGGAATTCACCCCTCCACTTT. The chain joins TRBV4-1 to TRBJ1-6; unclear D gene. The CDR3 is made up of 13 amino acids. Germline-derived CDR1 and CDR2 are MGHRA and YSYEKL. Trimming took 0 bases from V and 7 from J, leaving 4 bases between them.

CDR3 protein: CASSYSVHYEQYF. CDR3 DNA: TGTGCCAGCAGTTACTCCGTACATTACGAGCAGTACTTC. The chain carries TRBV6-5 and TRBJ2-7, with unresolved D. Per the germline V gene, CDR1 is MNHEY and CDR2 is SVGAGI. V was pared by 0 bases and J by 4 bases, with 7 bases between. The CDR3 contains 13 residues.

This rearrangement joins TRBV5-1 to TRBJ2-7; 7 bases agree with TRBD1. V gave up 1 base and J gave up 5 bases; unmatched junction bases: 6. The germline V gene encodes CDR1 SGHRS and CDR2 YFSETQ. The CDR3 runs to 14 residues. The CDR3 DNA is TGCGCCAGCAGCTTGTACCAGGGGGTCGACGAGCAGTACTTC. Translated: CASSLYQGVDEQYF.

This chain uses TRBV5-1 with TRBJ1-5; 7 bases map to TRBD1. CDR3 size: 15 residues. The J segment lost 2 bases and the V segment lost 4 bases, leaving 6 bases of the junction unmatched. Germline V gene sequence: CDR1 SGHRS, CDR2 YFSETQ. CDR3: CASSPGQIGNQPQHF. The CDR3 nucleotides read TGCGCCAGCAGCCCGGGACAGATTGGCAATCAGCCCCAGCATTTT.

This clone was seen a single time. The V gene is TRBV11-3, the J gene TRBJ1-1; weak D call: TRBD1 (6 bases). The V and J ends lost 1 base and 8 bases respectively, with 11 bases between them. Germline values: CDR1 SGHNT, CDR2 YENEEA. This CDR3 has 13 residues. The DNA for the CDR3 is TGTGCCAGCAGCTTAGCCATCGACAGGGAAGCTTTCTTT. This gives the protein CASSLAIDREAFF. The complete variable domain, with remaining parts taken from reference TRBV11-3 and TRBJ1-1, reads EAGVVQSPRYKIIEKKQPVAFWCNPISGHNTLYWYLQNLGQGPELLIRYENEEAVDDSQLPKDRFSAERLKGVDSTLKIQPAELGDSAVYLCASSLAIDREAFFGQGTRLTVV.

The rearrangement links TRBV5-1 to TRBJ1-2, with D unresolved. Trimming removed 0 bases at V and 3 bases at J, with 6 bases between. Per germline, CDR1 SGHRS and CDR2 YFSETQ. The CDR3 runs to 13 residues. For the CDR3, the DNA is TGCGCCAGCAGCTTGGGTGGGGACTATGGCTACACCTTC. Encoded protein: CASSLGGDYGYTF.

The chain couples TRBV2 to TRBJ2-1, with 11 bases identical to TRBD1. V shed 5 bases, J shed 9 bases, and the junction held 9 bases outside the gene matches. The CDR3 runs 15 residues. In germline, CDR1 is SNHLY, CDR2 FYNNEI. CDR3 bases: TGTGCCAGCAGTCCGGACAGGGGGCGCGACGGTGAGCAGTTCTTC. It codes for CASSPDRGRDGEQFF.

There are a few counts of this clone. V and J are TRBV3-1 (or the pseudogene TRBV3-2) and TRBJ1-5; D is uncertain. The CDR3 sequence is 13 residues long. The ends were cut back, 1 base at V and 5 bases at J, with 6 bases in the middle. Germline V lookup: CDR1 LGHDT, CDR2 YNNKEL (reference sequence). This CDR3 is CASSQGTHQPQHF. The CDR3 DNA reads TGTGCCAGCAGCCAAGGGACCCATCAGCCCCAGCATTTT.

The chain couples TRBV10-3 to TRBJ1-6; D gene ambiguous. The V and J ends lost 0 bases and 2 bases respectively, with 17 bases between them. In germline, CDR1 is ENHRY, CDR2 SYGVKD. There are 19 residues in the CDR3. The CDR3 bases are TGTGCCATCAGTGAGTCGACTGCCTCTCTCGGGACCTATAATTCACCCCTCCACTTT. Translation: CAISESTASLGTYNSPLHF.

V and J are TRBV15 and TRBJ2-1; TRBD1 matches at 7 bases. The CDR3 contains 17 residues. V dropped 1 base and J dropped 0; count of bases not matched to a gene: 6. CDR1 is LNHNV and CDR2 is YYDKDF in the germline V gene (reference sequence). CDR3 in amino acids: CATSRGRGGSSYNEQFF. In DNA, the CDR3 is TGTGCCACCAGCAGAGGTCGAGGGGGCAGCTCCTACAATGAGCAGTTCTTC.

This clone occurred once. V is TRBV6-5 and J is TRBJ1-4; 12 nucleotides line up with TRBD1. Germline assignment: CDR1 MNHEY and CDR2 SVGAGI. J lost 10 bases, V lost 2 bases, and 5 bases had no gene match. The CDR3 spans 15 residues. The CDR3 sequence is CASSYAGTGGRKLFF. The CDR3 region has the DNA TGTGCCAGCAGTTACGCCGGGACAGGGGGCAGAAAACTGTTTTTT.

The chain uses TRBV4-1 and TRBJ1-1, with D tentatively TRBD1 (5 bases). Germline V lookup: CDR1 MGHRA, CDR2 YSYEKL. The V end lost 0 bases, the J end lost 0 bases, and 11 bases lay between the germline ends. The CDR3 sequence is 16 residues long. This chain's CDR3 is CASSQEAGNMNTEAFF. CDR3 DNA: TGCGCCAGCAGCCAAGAGGCAGGGAATATGAACACTGAAGCTTTCTTT.

V is TRBV5-1 and J is TRBJ1-2, with a tentative D call TRBD1 (6 bases). Deletions cut 4 bases from V and 4 bases from J, with 23 bases between. This CDR3 spans 17 amino acids. Germline V gene sequence: CDR1 SGHRS, CDR2 YFSETQ. The CDR3 nucleotides are TGCGCCAGCAGCCCGATTCCTCCAGACAGGTACGCCTATGGCTACACCTTC. Protein sequence: CASSPIPPDRYAYGYTF.